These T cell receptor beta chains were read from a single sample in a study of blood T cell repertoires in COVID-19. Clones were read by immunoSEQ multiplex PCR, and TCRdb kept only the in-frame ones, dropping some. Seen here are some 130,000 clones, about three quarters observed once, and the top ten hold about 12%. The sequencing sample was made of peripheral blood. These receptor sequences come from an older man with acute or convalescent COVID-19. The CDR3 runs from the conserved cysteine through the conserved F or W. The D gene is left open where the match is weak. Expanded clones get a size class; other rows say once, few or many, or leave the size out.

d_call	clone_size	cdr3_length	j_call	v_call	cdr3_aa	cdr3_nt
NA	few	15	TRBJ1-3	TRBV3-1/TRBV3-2	CASSPITSSGNTIYF	TGTGCCAGCAGCCCGATAACGAGCTCTGGAAACACCATATATTTT
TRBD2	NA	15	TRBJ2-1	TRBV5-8	CASSLWTSSYNEQFF	TGTGCCAGCAGCTTGTGGACTAGCTCCTACAATGAGCAGTTCTTC
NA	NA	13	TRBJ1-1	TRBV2	CASGGGLDTEAFF	TGTGCCAGCGGGGGGGGCCTTGACACTGAAGCTTTCTTT
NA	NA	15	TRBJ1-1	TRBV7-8	CASSLLGQTNTEAFF	TGTGCCAGCAGCTTATTGGGCCAAACCAACACTGAAGCTTTCTTT
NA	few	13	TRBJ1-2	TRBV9	CASSEGENYGYTF	TGTGCCAGCAGCGAGGGGGAAAACTATGGCTACACCTTC
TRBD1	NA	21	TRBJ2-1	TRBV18	CASSFLRDSKIDISSYNEQFF	TGTGCCAGCTCCTTCCTCCGGGACAGCAAAATCGATATCAGCTCCTACAATGAGCAGTTCTTC
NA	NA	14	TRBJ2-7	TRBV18	CASSPAVSSYEQYF	TGTGCCAGCTCACCGGCGGTAAGCTCCTACGAGCAGTACTTC
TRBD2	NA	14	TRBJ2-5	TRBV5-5	CASNLGGAQETQYF	TGTGCCAGCAACCTCGGGGGGGCCCAAGAGACCCAGTACTTC
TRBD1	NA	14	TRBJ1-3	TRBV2	CASTGQGSGNTIYF	TGTGCCAGCACGGGACAGGGGTCTGGAAACACCATATATTTT
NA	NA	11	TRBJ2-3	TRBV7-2	CATQLSDTQYF	TGTGCCACCCAACTTTCAGATACGCAGTATTTT